These T cell receptor beta chains were read from a single sample in a study of T cell responses to AZD1222 COVID-19 vaccine. The protocol was immunoSEQ multiplex PCR, while the TCRdb copy is restricted to in-frame clones and leaves out a portion. Here the sample spans about 260,000 clones, 85% to 95% being singletons. The input for sequencing was peripheral blood, taken on day 0 of AZD1222 vaccination. These receptor sequences come from an adult in good health. Each CDR3 is given with its conserved first and last residue. Each record gives: J gene, clone size, V gene, D gene, CDR3 protein, CDR3 DNA. A D gene is named only where the DNA matches it firmly. Only part of the rows carry a size: once, few, many, or a class if the clone is expanded.

>TRBJ1-1|-|TRBV5-1|-
CASSLVSNTEAFF
TGCGCCAGCAGCTTGGTATCGAACACTGAAGCTTTCTTT
>TRBJ1-3|-|TRBV9|-
CASSVRSSGNTIYF
TGTGCCAGCAGCGTAAGGAGCTCTGGAAACACCATATATTTT
>TRBJ1-2|-|TRBV28|-
CASQILRGNYGYTF
TGTGCCAGCCAAATCCTACGAGGGAACTATGGCTACACCTTC
>TRBJ2-3|-|TRBV28|TRBD2
CASRYSGGIALGDTQYF
TGTGCCAGCAGGTACTCGGGAGGGATTGCGCTGGGGGATACGCAGTATTTT
>TRBJ1-4|-|TRBV6-5|-
CASSPGGSDEKLFF
TGTGCCAGCAGTCCCGGGGGCTCGGATGAAAAACTGTTTTTT
>TRBJ2-1|-|TRBV7-2|TRBD2
CASSSFSGRGNEQFF
TGTGCCAGCAGCTCCTTTAGCGGGAGAGGAAATGAGCAGTTCTTC
>TRBJ1-3|-|TRBV28|-
CASKVPGVSSGNTIYF
TGTGCCAGCAAAGTCCCAGGCGTAAGCTCTGGAAACACCATATATTTT
>TRBJ1-1|-|TRBV25-1|-
CASSESWQGTEAFF
TGTGCCAGCAGTGAATCTTGGCAGGGGACTGAAGCTTTCTTT
>TRBJ1-1|-|TRBV28|TRBD1
CASSSTRTGVTEAFF
TGTGCCAGCAGTTCTACCCGGACAGGGGTCACTGAAGCTTTCTTT
>TRBJ2-5|-|TRBV7-3|-
CASSQFIGETQYF
TGTGCCAGCAGCCAATTCATCGGAGAGACCCAGTACTTC
>TRBJ2-7|once|TRBV7-9|-
CASTRGGYYEQYF
TGTGCCAGCACGAGAGGCGGGTATTACGAGCAGTACTTC
>TRBJ2-7|-|TRBV6-1|TRBD2
CASSVGLAGGMYEQYF
TGTGCCAGCAGTGTCGGACTAGCGGGTGGTATGTACGAGCAGTACTTC
>TRBJ2-7|-|TRBV27|TRBD1
CASSFSGQGSGEQYF
TGTGCCAGCAGTTTTTCGGGACAGGGATCTGGCGAGCAGTACTTC
>TRBJ2-3|once|TRBV9|-
CASSVGGAPSTDTQYF
TGTGCCAGCAGCGTTGGCGGAGCCCCTAGCACAGATACGCAGTATTTT
>TRBJ1-4|-|TRBV5-1|TRBD1
CASSPTGGAANEKLFF
TGCGCCAGCAGCCCTACAGGGGGCGCTGCTAATGAAAAACTGTTTTTT
>TRBJ1-4|-|TRBV18|-
CASSPQGLGEKLFF
TGTGCCAGCTCACCACAGGGGTTGGGGGAAAAACTGTTTTTT
>TRBJ2-7|-|TRBV5-6|-
CASRSTGSSYEQYF
TGTGCCAGCAGGTCGACAGGAAGTTCCTACGAGCAGTACTTC
>TRBJ2-1|-|TRBV24-1|TRBD1
CATSDRHRDRHYNEQFF
TGTGCCACCAGTGACCGTCACCGGGACAGGCACTACAATGAGCAGTTCTTC
>TRBJ1-5|few|TRBV7-2|-
CASSSAGLGQPQHF
TGTGCCAGCAGTTCAGCGGGCTTGGGACAGCCCCAGCATTTT
>TRBJ2-7|-|TRBV3-1/TRBV3-2|-
CASSQVRTHEQYF
TGTGCCAGCAGCCAAGTCCGGACCCACGAGCAGTACTTC
>TRBJ2-5|-|TRBV2|-
CASIRGGDQETQYF
TGTGCCAGCATTCGGGGTGGGGACCAAGAGACCCAGTACTTC
>TRBJ1-2|-|TRBV4-1|-
CASSPVSANYGYTF
TGCGCCAGCAGCCCGGTCTCAGCTAACTATGGCTACACCTTC
>TRBJ1-6|-|TRBV27|TRBD1
CASSTYRGHESPLHF
TGTGCCAGCAGTACCTACAGGGGGCACGAGTCACCCCTCCACTTT
>TRBJ2-7|-|TRBV5-1|-
CASSLELAGSTEQYF
TGCGCCAGCAGCTTGGAGTTAGCTGGTTCTACCGAGCAGTACTTC
>TRBJ2-1|-|TRBV13|TRBD2
CASSISGGSYNEQFF
TGTGCCAGCAGCATTAGCGGGGGTTCCTACAATGAGCAGTTCTTC
>TRBJ2-7|-|TRBV28|-
CASSLSTGYYEQYF
TGTGCCAGCAGTTTAAGTACGGGATACTACGAGCAGTACTTC
>TRBJ1-2|-|TRBV15|-
CATSRDLLTAPGLGYTF
TGTGCCACCAGCAGAGATTTGTTGACGGCTCCGGGCCTAGGCTACACCTTC
>TRBJ2-3|once|TRBV7-9|-
CASSLPGAGSIADTQYF
TGTGCCAGCAGCCTCCCTGGCGCGGGATCGATTGCAGATACGCAGTATTTT
>TRBJ1-5|-|TRBV6-2/TRBV6-3|-
CASSYPASAVRPQHF
TGTGCCAGCAGTTACCCGGCGTCGGCGGTACGGCCCCAGCATTTT
>TRBJ2-2|-|TRBV27|-
CASSLEGRIYTGELFF
TGTGCCAGCAGTTTGGAGGGGAGAATCTACACCGGGGAGCTGTTTTTT
>TRBJ2-3|-|TRBV5-1|-
CASSLGVGITDTQYF
TGCGCCAGCAGCTTGGGCGTGGGGATCACAGATACGCAGTATTTT
>TRBJ2-5|-|TRBV3-1/TRBV3-2|-
CASSQEVQIETQYF
TGTGCCAGCAGCCAAGAAGTACAGATAGAGACCCAGTACTTC
>TRBJ2-3|-|TRBV18|TRBD1
CASSPRGQADTQYF
TGTGCCAGCTCACCTCGTGGACAGGCAGATACGCAGTATTTT
>TRBJ2-1|-|TRBV9|TRBD2
CASSASGSSYNEQFF
TGTGCCAGCAGCGCTAGCGGGAGCTCCTACAATGAGCAGTTCTTC
>TRBJ2-7|once|TRBV9|TRBD1
CASSTRTGYEQYF
TGTGCCAGCAGCACCAGGACAGGGTACGAGCAGTACTTC
>TRBJ2-7|once|TRBV19|-
CASSIPGWGEQYF
TGTGCCAGTAGTATCCCGGGTTGGGGTGAGCAGTACTTC
>TRBJ2-6|-|TRBV19|-
CASSITNQRPGANVLTF
TGTGCCAGTAGTATTACGAATCAAAGGCCTGGGGCCAACGTCCTGACTTTC
>TRBJ2-7|-|TRBV5-4|TRBD2
CASSLEAGEWNEQYF
TGTGCCAGCAGCTTGGAAGCGGGAGAATGGAACGAGCAGTACTTC
>TRBJ2-1|-|TRBV7-2|-
CASSFQGYNEQFF
TGTGCCAGCAGCTTCCAGGGATACAATGAGCAGTTCTTC
>TRBJ2-1|-|TRBV3-1/TRBV3-2|-
CASSQVGGDSYNEQFF
TGTGCCAGCAGCCAAGTGGGCGGGGACTCCTACAATGAGCAGTTCTTC
>TRBJ1-1|few|TRBV28|-
CASSSYPERENTEAFF
TGTGCCAGCAGTTCATATCCAGAGCGGGAGAACACTGAAGCTTTCTTT
>TRBJ1-6|-|TRBV18|-
CASSPQSSYNSPLHF
TGTGCCAGCTCACCACAGAGCTCCTATAATTCACCCCTCCACTTT
>TRBJ2-7|-|TRBV6-2/TRBV6-3|-
CASSYAGEGHYEQYF
TGTGCCAGCAGTTACGCCGGAGAGGGACACTACGAGCAGTACTTC
>TRBJ2-5|-|TRBV5-6|-
CASSSTSRGFQETQYF
TGTGCCAGCAGCAGTACTAGTAGGGGATTTCAGGAGACCCAGTACTTC
>TRBJ2-7|-|TRBV28|-
CASSRLGQGNSYEQYF
TGTGCCAGCAGCCGACTTGGGCAGGGCAACTCTTACGAGCAGTACTTC
>TRBJ1-1|-|TRBV11-2|-
CASSLYRNTEAFF
TGTGCCAGCAGCTTGTACAGGAACACTGAAGCTTTCTTT
>TRBJ1-6|-|TRBV25-1|-
CASSVGDNSPLHF
TGTGCCAGCAGTGTGGGGGATAATTCACCCCTCCACTTT
>TRBJ1-5|-|TRBV28|-
CASQGPERQPQHF
TGTGCCAGCCAAGGCCCGGAAAGGCAGCCCCAGCATTTT